This passage covers 28 T cell receptor beta chains from one sample sequenced in a study of T cells in Graves' hyperthyroidism and ophthalmopathy. Amplified TCR beta CDR3 regions came from RNA transcripts. TCR CDR3 underwent first-round RT-PCR with the HTBI primer set. Each CDR3 protein is one row after TCRdb ran MiXCR on the multiplex PCR reads. The sample includes 450,000 to 650,000 distinct CDR3 sequences, around 14% of them seen just once. Material: blood. The receptors shown here come from a young woman with Graves' ophthalmopathy.

The rearrangement joins TRBV15 to TRBJ1-4; D is possibly TRBD1 (6 bases). CDR1 and CDR2 from the germline V gene are LNHNV and YYDKDF (reference sequence). The CDR3 consists of 16 residues. With 6 bases removed from V and 3 bases from J, the gap between germline ends came to 17 bases. The CDR3 DNA sequence: TGTGCCACCAGAAGGACGGGCCAGGGGTCTAATGAAAAACTGTTTTTT. Amino acid sequence: CATRRTGQGSNEKLFF.

This clonotype showed up many times. The rearrangement uses TRBV12-3 or TRBV12-4 and TRBJ1-5; 7 bases match TRBD1. The CDR3 is 15 amino acids. Unmatched junction bases numbered 5, after V lost 5 bases and J lost 1 base. CDR3 loop: CASSLDRVSNQPQHF. As DNA, the CDR3 is TGTGCCAGCAGTCTAGACAGGGTCAGCAATCAGCCCCAGCATTTT.

Many counts were recorded for this clonotype. The chain recombines TRBV9 with TRBJ2-1, with TRBD1 matching 10 bases. The CDR3 has 17 residues. CDR1 and CDR2 from the germline V gene are SGDLS and YYNGEE. V lost 0 bases to trimming and J lost 3 bases; unmatched junction nucleotides: 6. This CDR3 is CASSVDIRDRGYNEQFF. The CDR3 DNA is TGTGCCAGCAGCGTAGACATCCGGGACAGGGGCTACAATGAGCAGTTCTTC.

This clonotype has more than one count but fewer than ten. V and J are TRBV4-3 and TRBJ2-3, with D uncertain. The CDR3 totals 16 residues. The germline gives CDR1 LGHNA, CDR2 YSLEER. Between the trimmed V and J ends, which lost 1 base and 7 bases, there was a span of 18 bases. CDR3 coding DNA: TGCGCCAGCAGCCAAGGAACGTGGGCTCAAGTTTATACGCAGTATTTT. Translation: CASSQGTWAQVYTQYF.

This clonotype was counted between two and nine times. The CDR3 here is CSVEDSSRAPDTQYF. CDR3 nucleotides: TGCAGCGTTGAAGATTCGAGCCGGGCGCCAGATACGCAGTATTTT. The chain recombines TRBV29-1 with TRBJ2-3; D unresolved. Germline assignment: CDR1 SQVTM and CDR2 ANQGSEA. The V gene lost 0 bases and the J gene lost 4 bases, with 14 bases spanning the gap. The CDR3 totals 15 residues.

This clonotype has ten or more counts. V gene TRBV7-9 combines with J gene TRBJ2-2; TRBD1 matches 8 bases. Germline V gene data show CDR1 as SEHNR and CDR2 as FQNEAQ (reference sequence). The trim removed 5 bases at V and 2 bases at J, leaving 4 bases unmatched. CDR3 length: 15 residues. The CDR3 nucleotides are TGTGCCAGCAGCATGACAGGGGCTAACACCGGGGAGCTGTTTTTT. Residues: CASSMTGANTGELFF.

This chain joins TRBV6-2 or TRBV6-3 and TRBJ2-1; TRBD2 aligns across 14 bases. J was trimmed by 6 bases and V by 8 bases; bases with no gene match: 3. CDR1 is MNHEY, CDR2 SVGEGT, per germline. The CDR3 is 14 amino acids. The CDR3 DNA sequence: TGTGCCAGCGGGGGACTAGCGGGAGTCAATGAGCAGTTCTTC. This codes for CASGGLAGVNEQFF.

The V gene is TRBV3-1, the J gene TRBJ1-1; perhaps TRBD1 as D (6 bases). Trimming shortened V by 7 bases and J by 5 bases, and 17 bases separated the two germline ends. Germline CDR1 and CDR2: LGHDT and YNNKEL (reference sequence). The CDR3 runs to 14 residues. CDR3 coding DNA: TGTGCCAGCACCCCTGGGGGGGGGCTGACTGAAGCTTTCTTT. As protein: CASTPGGGLTEAFF.

The sample holds a few counts of this clonotype. This chain joins TRBV10-3 and TRBJ1-1; 8 bases are shared with TRBD1. With V trimmed by 0 bases and J by 4 bases, 4 bases remained unmatched. Germline V gene data show CDR1 as ENHRY and CDR2 as SYGVKD. The CDR3 has 15 residues. CDR3 in amino acids: CAISESDRVRTEAFF. The CDR3, as DNA: TGTGCCATCAGTGAGTCGGACAGGGTGCGCACTGAAGCTTTCTTT.

Remarks on this clonotype: With a much larger clone just one base away, this may be a read error. This CDR3 is missing its conserved last phenylalanine or tryptophan, likely due to a read error. The genes are TRBV13 and TRBJ1-1; D is possibly TRBD1 (6 bases). V lost 5 bases and J 1 base, leaving 17 bases between the germline ends. Germline lookup yields CDR1 PRHDT and CDR2 FYEKMQ (reference sequence). The CDR3 sequence is 16 residues long. CDR3 sequence (DNA): TGTGCCAGCAGCCAAGGGGGTGGACTGCCGAACACTGAAGCTTTCCTT. Its translation is CASSQGGGLPNTEAFL.

The table lists this clonotype with many counts. The chain couples TRBV6-1 to TRBJ2-7, with D possibly matching TRBD2 (6 bases). V shed 7 bases and J shed 5 bases, with 15 bases lying between them. CDR1 MNHNS and CDR2 SASEGT come from the germline V gene. The length of the CDR3 is 13 residues. CDR3 amino acids: CASKGGEVHEQYF. DNA of the CDR3: TGTGCCAGCAAAGGCGGGGAAGTCCACGAGCAGTACTTC.

There are many counts of this clonotype. The rearrangement links TRBV11-2 to TRBJ2-5; D remains unclear. Germline V gives CDR1 SGHAT, CDR2 FQNNGV. CDR3 length: 15 residues. V lost 1 base to trimming and J lost 1 base, with 10 bases between them. The CDR3 DNA follows: TGTGCCAGCAGCTTAGGACACGGGCTCCAAGAGACCCAGTACTTC. This codes for CASSLGHGLQETQYF.

This clonotype was observed a handful of times. The chain couples TRBV4-1 to TRBJ2-7; unclear D gene. The V end was cut by 2 bases, the J end by 6 bases, with 14 bases between. The germline V gene has CDR1 MGHRA and CDR2 YSYEKL. CDR3 length: 14 residues. CDR3 in amino acids: CASSQRVMSGEQYF. CDR3 bases: TGCGCCAGCAGCCAAAGGGTAATGTCAGGCGAGCAGTACTTC.

At least ten counts were recorded for this clonotype. The V and J genes are TRBV2 and TRBJ2-1, with 7 positions matching TRBD2. Germline V gives CDR1 SNHLY, CDR2 FYNNEI. The CDR3 totals 15 residues. The V segment lost 6 bases and the J segment 2 bases; nucleotides outside the gene matches: 7. The CDR3 nucleotides are TGTGCCAGCAGGGTTGAGGGAGGGCCCTACAATGAGCAGTTCTTC. Translating it yields CASRVEGGPYNEQFF.

This clonotype was seen ten or more times. This chain uses TRBV12-3 or TRBV12-4 with TRBJ2-4; 8 nucleotides line up with TRBD1. This CDR3 contains 17 residues. V dropped 5 bases and J dropped 4; count of bases not matched to a gene: 13. The DNA for the CDR3 is TGTGCCAGCAGTATAAGTAAGTTCCGGGACAGGAAAAACATTCAGTACTTC. Its protein is CASSISKFRDRKNIQYF.

This clonotype was seen ten or more times. The chain links TRBV7-2 to TRBJ2-1, with D possibly matching TRBD2 (5 bases). The germline V gene has CDR1 SGHTA and CDR2 FQGNSA. The CDR3 totals 15 residues. With 2 bases removed from V and 0 bases from J, the gap between germline ends came to 8 bases. As DNA, the CDR3 is TGTGCCAGCAGCTTATTAGCGAGCTCCTACAATGAGCAGTTCTTC. It is translated as CASSLLASSYNEQFF. The variable domain in full, completed from reference TRBV7-2 and TRBJ2-1, reads GAGVSQSPSNKVTEKGKDVELRCDPISGHTALYWYRQSLGQGLEFLIYFQGNSAPDKSGLPSDRFSAERTGGSVSTLTIQRTQQEDSAVYLCASSLLASSYNEQFFGPGTRLTVL.

This chain connects TRBV29-1 to TRBJ2-2; D not certain. V was trimmed by 3 bases and J by 7 bases, leaving 9 bases between them. The CDR3 length is 12 residues. The germline gives CDR1 SQVTM, CDR2 ANQGSEA. CDR3 bases: TGCAGCGTTGAGTTGTCGGGCGGGGAGCTGTTTTTT. Translated: CSVELSGGELFF.

This clonotype was seen at least ten times. This chain links TRBV24-1 with TRBJ2-1, with D possibly being TRBD2 (6 bases). Trimming pared 1 base from V and 5 bases from J, leaving 11 bases between. In germline, CDR1 is KGHDR, CDR2 SFDVKD. The CDR3 extends over 15 amino acids. CDR3: CATSDLSGVHNEQFF. The CDR3 region has the DNA TGTGCCACCAGTGATTTATCGGGAGTGCACAATGAGCAGTTCTTC.

The chain carries TRBV6-1 and TRBJ1-6; TRBD1 might be the D (5 bases). Germline V gene sequence: CDR1 MNHNS, CDR2 SASEGT. This CDR3 contains 13 residues. The chain's CDR3 is CATGTSYNSPLHF. Written as DNA, the CDR3 is TGTGCGACCGGGACCTCCTATAATTCACCCCTCCACTTT.

This clonotype was seen a few times. The V gene is TRBV5-1, the J gene TRBJ2-7, with D perhaps matching TRBD1 (6 bases). V lost 5 bases and J lost 2, with 17 bases in between. This CDR3 is built from 15 residues. CDR1 SGHRS and CDR2 YFSETQ come from the germline V gene. The CDR3 sequence is CASSQLDSLTYEQYF. The CDR3 DNA reads as TGCGCCAGCAGTCAACTGGACAGCTTAACCTACGAGCAGTACTTC.

This clonotype was counted at least ten times. This chain joins TRBV28 and TRBJ1-1; tentatively, D is TRBD1 (5 bases). The CDR3 is 14 amino acids. The germline V and J ends were trimmed by 6 bases and 1 base, with 12 bases remaining between them. The germline V gene encodes CDR1 MDHEN and CDR2 SYDVKM. The CDR3 is CASRSGGRNTEAFF. Here the CDR3 DNA reads TGTGCCAGCAGGTCCGGGGGGAGGAACACTGAAGCTTTCTTT.

The J gene is TRBJ1-2, the V gene TRBV6-1; weak D call: TRBD1 (5 bases). The CDR3 has 16 residues. Germline V CDR1 and CDR2: MNHNS, SASEGT. The ends were cut back, 6 bases at V and 5 bases at J, with 22 bases in the middle. The CDR3 nucleotides read TGTGCCAGCAGCCCTGGGGACCAGACAGTGATTTATGGCTACACCTTC. Its protein product is CASSPGDQTVIYGYTF.

This clonotype was observed a few times. The chain employs TRBV29-1 and TRBJ2-7; 10 nucleotides agree with TRBD1. Per the germline V gene, CDR1 is SQVTM and CDR2 is ANQGSEA. This CDR3 comprises 13 residues. CDR3 nucleotide sequence: TGCAGTGGGTCCGGGACAGGGGACCACGAGCAGTACTTC. As protein: CSGSGTGDHEQYF.

This clonotype was picked up many times. The chain links TRBV15 to TRBJ2-3; 8 bases map to TRBD2. J lost 1 base, V lost 0 bases, and 6 bases had no gene match. Germline CDR1 LNHNV, CDR2 YYDKDF (reference sequence). There are 17 residues in the CDR3. The CDR3 DNA reads TGTGCCACCAGCAGAGATCGGGGAGCGGGGGGCACAGATACGCAGTATTTT. It encodes CATSRDRGAGGTDTQYF.

The rearrangement uses TRBV6-2 or TRBV6-3 and TRBJ1-2; 12 bases are shared with TRBD1. CDR3 size: 15 residues. The V gene's germline CDR1 is MNHEY and CDR2 SVGEGT. V trimming: 5 bases; J trimming: 7 bases; junction bases outside the gene matches: 8. For the CDR3, the DNA is TGTGCCAGCAGTACCCCGGGACAGGGGGCTTCTGGCTACACCTTC. Its translation is CASSTPGQGASGYTF.

This clonotype was found many times. The gene calls are TRBV2 and TRBJ2-7; D possibly corresponds to TRBD2 (5 bases). The CDR3 is made up of 13 amino acids. CDR1 and CDR2 from the germline V gene are SNHLY and FYNNEI. V dropped 7 bases and J dropped 2 bases, with 12 bases sitting between them. The CDR3 bases are TGTGCCAGCACGCGGGTGATTACCTACGAGCAGTACTTC. Translated: CASTRVITYEQYF.

The sample holds many counts of this clonotype. The V and J genes are TRBV27 and TRBJ1-2; D may be TRBD1 (5 bases). The V gene lost 2 bases and the J gene lost 2 bases, with 12 bases spanning the gap. Germline assignment: CDR1 MNHEY and CDR2 SMNVEV (reference sequence). The CDR3 totals 15 residues. CDR3 amino acids: CASSLGGPGNYGYTF. The CDR3 region has the DNA TGTGCCAGCAGTTTAGGGGGACCAGGGAACTATGGCTACACCTTC.

This clonotype was counted at least ten times. The gene calls are TRBV12-3 or TRBV12-4 and TRBJ2-2; TRBD2 agrees at 10 bases. V lost 2 bases and J lost 4; bases outside the gene matches: 1. This CDR3 spans 15 amino acids. DNA for the CDR3: TGTGCCAGCAGTTTAAGGACTAGCGGCACCGGGGAGCTGTTTTTT. Its translation: CASSLRTSGTGELFF.